This TCR beta chain was profiled in a study of shared clonotypes between healthy human individuals. Naive CD8 isolation took CD45RO-negative cells positively selected for CCR7 and excluded terminally differentiated effector memory CD45RA+ cells. The method was immunoSEQ multiplex PCR; TCRdb's version includes in-frame clones alone and lacks a portion of them. The sample consists of roughly 1,800,000 clones, approximately 94% of them appearing once. The CDR3 sequence is 14 residues long. Germline V lookup: CDR1 ENHRY, CDR2 SYGVKD. V was clipped by 4 bases and J by 3 bases; unmatched bases: 5. The clonotype originates from a man aged 18 to 30 in good health. The rearrangement uses TRBV10-3 and TRBJ1-1; 7 bases are a match to TRBD1. Sample: naive CD8+ T cells sorted from blood. The CDR3 sequence: CAISAGQADTEAFF. DNA for the CDR3: TGTGCCATCAGTGCCGGACAGGCGGACACTGAAGCTTTCTTT.